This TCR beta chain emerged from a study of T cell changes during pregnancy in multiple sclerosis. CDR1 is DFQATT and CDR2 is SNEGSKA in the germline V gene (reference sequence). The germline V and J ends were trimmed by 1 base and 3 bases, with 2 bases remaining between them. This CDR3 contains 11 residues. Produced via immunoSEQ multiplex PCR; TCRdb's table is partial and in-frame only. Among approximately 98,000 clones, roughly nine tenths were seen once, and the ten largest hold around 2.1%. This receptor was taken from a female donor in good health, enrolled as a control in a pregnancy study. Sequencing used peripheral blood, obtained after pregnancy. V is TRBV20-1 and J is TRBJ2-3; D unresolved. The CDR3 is CSARATDTQYF. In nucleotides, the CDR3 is TGCAGTGCTAGAGCGACAGATACGCAGTATTTT.